This passage covers 5 T cell receptor beta chains from one sample sequenced in a study of cytomegalovirus exposure and HLA in healthy donors. 60 Vbeta and 13 Jbeta primers were used in PCR. Assay: immunoSEQ multiplex PCR; the TCRdb copy retains only in-frame clones and omits some. Among 140,000 to 150,000 clones, about 72% were seen once, and the ten largest hold approximately 2%. The sequencing sample was made of PBMCs. These receptors came from a man between 35 and 55 years old in good health and CMV-seronegative.

The genes are TRBV5-1 and TRBJ2-7; TRBD1 matches at 7 bases. The V segment lost 2 bases and the J segment 6 bases; nucleotides outside the gene matches: 8. Germline CDR1 and CDR2: SGHRS and YFSETQ. The CDR3 runs to 14 residues. The chain's CDR3 is CASSLWTGPSEQYF. The CDR3 DNA reads TGCGCCAGCAGCTTATGGACAGGCCCTAGCGAGCAGTACTTC. The variable domain in full, completed from reference TRBV5-1 and TRBJ2-7, reads KAGVTQTPRYLIKTRGQQVTLSCSPISGHRSVSWYQQTPGQGLQFLFEYFSETQRNKGNFPGRFSGRQFSNSRSEMNVSTLELGDSALYLCASSLWTGPSEQYFGPGTRLTVT.

This rearrangement joins TRBV5-1 to TRBJ1-1; D might be TRBD1 (5 bases). Trimming took 3 bases from V and 1 from J, leaving 13 bases between them. CDR1 and CDR2 from the germline V gene are SGHRS and YFSETQ. The CDR3 runs 15 residues. CDR3 sequence (DNA): TGCGCCAGCAGCTCCCTTATGGGGGGGAACACTGAAGCTTTCTTT. This translates into CASSSLMGGNTEAFF.

The sample holds a few counts of this clone. This sequence joins TRBV14 and TRBJ2-7, with D possibly being TRBD2 (5 bases). Trimming stripped 1 base from V and 2 bases from J, with 9 bases between. This CDR3 is 14 amino acids long. The germline V gene has CDR1 SGHDN and CDR2 FVKESK. The CDR3 DNA reads as TGTGCCAGCAGCCAAGGGACTCTTCCCTACGAGCAGTACTTC. Amino acid sequence: CASSQGTLPYEQYF. Supplemented by reference TRBV14 and TRBJ2-7, the full variable domain reads EAGVTQFPSHSVIEKGQTVTLRCDPISGHDNLYWYRRVMGKEIKFLLHFVKESKQDESGMPNNRFLAERTGGTYSTLKVQPAELEDSGVYFCASSQGTLPYEQYFGPGTRLTVT.

The chain joins TRBV30 to TRBJ2-4; 7 bases agree with TRBD2. Germline V lookup: CDR1 GTSNPN, CDR2 SVGIG (reference sequence). V lost 4 bases, J lost 6 bases, and 3 bases stayed unmatched. CDR3 length: 12 residues. CDR3 sequence reads: CAWTSGGNIQYF. The DNA for the CDR3 is TGTGCCTGGACTAGCGGAGGAAACATTCAGTACTTC.

V usage is TRBV5-6 and J usage is TRBJ2-1, with TRBD2 identical over 7 bases. Unmatched junction bases numbered 11, after V lost 0 bases and J lost 8 bases. From germline, CDR1 is SGHDT and CDR2 YYEEEE. This CDR3 is built from 16 residues. CDR3 protein: CASSLGPFLGGDEQFF. DNA for the CDR3: TGTGCCAGCAGCTTGGGCCCCTTTTTGGGGGGGGATGAGCAGTTCTTC.